This TCR beta chain was sequenced during a study of T cells in Graves' hyperthyroidism and ophthalmopathy. TCR beta CDR3 regions were amplified from RNA transcripts. Carried out on the TCR CDR3, a first-round RT-PCR used the HTBI primer set. Via MiXCR, TCRdb re-called the multiplex PCR reads, giving one row per CDR3 protein. The sample has 450,000 to 500,000 distinct CDR3 sequences, about 20% seen once; the top ten hold around 50%. The CDR3 is 12 residues long. From germline, CDR1 is MDHEN and CDR2 SYDVKM. Unmatched junction bases numbered 4, after V lost 8 bases and J lost 7 bases. Uncontrolled infection, other autoimmune disease, pregnancy or lactation disqualified patients from enrolment. Clinicians diagnosed patients from clinical symptoms, serum thyroxine and TRAb, thyroid ultrasound and orbital computed tomography.

The source material was blood. The receptor comes from a woman in her seventies with Graves' ophthalmopathy. The chain links TRBV28 to TRBJ2-2, with 7 bases aligning to TRBD1. CDR3 amino acids: CASYRGNGELFF. For the CDR3, the DNA is TGTGCCAGCTACAGGGGTAACGGGGAGCTGTTTTTT. The full variable domain, completed using reference TRBV28 and TRBJ2-2, is DVKVTQSSRYLVKRTGEKVFLECVQDMDHENMFWYRQDPGLGLRLIYFSYDVKMKEKGDIPEGYSVSREKKERFSLILESASTNQTSMYLCASYRGNGELFFGEGSRLTVL.